What follows are 20 T cell receptor beta chains derived from one specimen sequenced in a study of T cells in women clearing cervical HPV infection. The assay was immunoSEQ multiplex PCR, and TCRdb's table has in-frame clones only and misses some. This repertoire includes about 40,000 clones. Material: blood buffy coat. These receptors all stem from a woman aged 18 to 69 with a cervical HPV16 infection that either progressed to CIN3+ or cleared (not recorded which).

The CDR3 reads CASSLGGQVFPLHF. Incomplete CDR3 DNA: TGTGCCAGCAGTTTGGGGGGACAGGTCTTCCCC. V is TRBV27 and J is TRBJ1-6; 8 bases line up with TRBD1. The read is 3 residues too short to cover the CDR3 end, so that end is filled in from the germline J gene. CDR1 is MNHEY and CDR2 is SMNVEV in the germline V gene (reference sequence). The length of the CDR3 is 14 residues.

To note about this clone: The read ends 3 residues early relative to the CDR3; the germline J gene fills the gap. The rearrangement uses TRBV4-1 and TRBJ2-3; TRBD2 aligns across 12 bases. This CDR3 is built from 18 residues. Germline V gene sequence: CDR1 MGHRA, CDR2 YSYEKL. V trimming: 2 bases; J trimming: 2 bases; junction bases outside the gene matches: 8. The DNA read from the CDR3 is TGCGCCAGCAGCCAATTACCGACTAGCGGGGGCCTCACAGATACG. Translating gives CASSQLPTSGGLTDT. The whole CDR3 protein reads CASSQLPTSGGLTDTQYF.

Of note for this clone: The missing CDR3 end, 3 residues past where the read stops, is filled in from the germline J gene. The chain is built from TRBV7-9 and TRBJ2-2; D not certain. Germline V gene lookup returns CDR1 SEHNR and CDR2 FQNEAQ (reference sequence). The CDR3 totals 14 residues. Trimming left V 4 bases short and J 9 bases short, with 15 bases between. The covered CDR3 bases are TGTGCCAGCAGCTCCCCCAAGGGTGGCTGGGAG. This codes for CASSSPKGGWE. The whole CDR3 sequence is CASSSPKGGWELFF.

The CDR3 sequence: CASSSGGGVSYEQYF. The covered CDR3 bases are TGTGCCAGCAGCTCCGGCGGGGGGGTTTCCTACGAG. The J gene is TRBJ2-7, the V gene TRBV5-5, with 9 bases lining up with TRBD2. The read terminates 3 residues ahead of where the CDR3 ends, so the germline J gene completes it. With 3 bases clipped from V and 1 base from J, the junction kept 5 bases outside the gene matches. The CDR3 spans 15 residues. Per the germline V gene, CDR1 is SGHKS and CDR2 is YYEKEE (reference sequence). Variable domain in full (rest from reference TRBV5-5 and TRBJ2-7): DAGVTQSPTHLIKTRGQQVTLRCSPISGHKSVSWYQQVLGQGPQFIFQYYEKEERGRGNFPDRFSARQFPNYSSELNVNALLLGDSALYLCASSSGGGVSYEQYFGPGTRLTVT.

Turning to this clone: The CDR3 end falls 3 residues outside the read, so it is completed with the germline J gene. The rearrangement uses TRBV4-1 and TRBJ2-1; TRBD2 agrees at 7 bases. The CDR3 covers 14 residues. Germline trimming cut 5 bases from V and 3 bases from J; bases unmatched to any gene: 4. Germline V lookup: CDR1 MGHRA, CDR2 YSYEKL. The sequenced part of the CDR3 DNA is TGCGCCAGCAGCTTAAGCGGGATCTACAATGAG. Translation: CASSLSGIYNE. The full CDR3 protein is CASSLSGIYNEQFF.

A word on this clone: Read sequence stops 3 residues before the CDR3 end, and the germline J gene provides the missing end. The chain employs TRBV6-4 and TRBJ2-7; TRBD2 aligns across 9 bases. Germline CDR1 and CDR2: MRHNA and SNTAGT. V was pared by 8 bases and J by 6 bases, with 11 bases of the junction left unmatched. This CDR3 has 14 residues. The CDR3 loop reads CASLIRREGSEQYF. The DNA read from the CDR3 is TGTGCCAGCCTCATCAGGCGGGAGGGTTCCGAG.

The sequenced part of the CDR3 DNA is TGCGCCAGCAGCGTGGCCTATATCACGAACACTGAA. It yields the protein CASSVAYITNTE. The CDR3 in full is CASSVAYITNTEAFF. The V gene is TRBV5-1, the J gene TRBJ1-1; D is ambiguous. The sequence runs out 3 residues before the end of the CDR3; the remainder is reconstructed from the germline J gene. V dropped 4 bases and J dropped 1 base, with 14 bases sitting between them. From germline, CDR1 is SGHRS and CDR2 YFSETQ. The CDR3 covers 15 residues.

Comment on this clone: The read stops 3 residues short of the end of the CDR3; the missing end is completed from the germline J gene. The chain carries TRBV5-6 and TRBJ2-3; possibly TRBD1 for D (6 bases). CDR1 and CDR2 (germline): SGHDT, YYEEEE. There are 14 residues in the CDR3. V gave up 4 bases and J gave up 4 bases, with 13 bases separating them. The sequenced CDR3 bases are TGTGCCAGCAGCCTTCGGACAGTCGCAGATACG. Translating gives CASSLRTVADT. The whole CDR3 sequence is CASSLRTVADTQYF.

CDR3 DNA, as far as it was read: TGTGCCTTCCGGACAGGGTATATTTCTGGC. Translating it yields CAFRTGYISG. The CDR3 in full is CAFRTGYISGYTF. The chain carries TRBV30 and TRBJ1-2; 8 bases map to TRBD1. The read comes to an end 3 residues before the CDR3 does, leaving the germline J gene to fill in the end. The CDR3 has 13 amino acids. The V segment lost 7 bases and the J segment 7 bases; nucleotides outside the gene matches: 11. From germline, CDR1 is GTSNPN and CDR2 SVGIG (reference sequence). The whole variable domain, remainder taken from reference TRBV30 and TRBJ1-2, is SQTIHQWPATLVQPVGSPLSLECTVEGTSNPNLYWYRQAAGRGLQLLFYSVGIGQISSEVPQNLSASRPQDRQFILSSKKLLLSDSGFYLCAFRTGYISGYTFGSGTRLTVV.

Note on this clone: The read finishes 3 residues shy of the CDR3 end, and the germline J gene is used to complete it. The rearrangement links TRBV29-1 to TRBJ2-3, with TRBD2 identical over 12 bases. The CDR3 extends over 14 amino acids. V lost 6 bases to trimming and J lost 7 bases; unmatched junction nucleotides: 8. Germline-derived CDR1 and CDR2 are SQVTM and ANQGSEA. CDR3 DNA (partial): TGCAGCGTACGACTAGCGGGAGACGGAAATACG. It specifies CSVRLAGDGNT. The complete CDR3 protein is CSVRLAGDGNTQYF.

Points on this clone: Read sequence stops 3 residues before the CDR3 end, and the germline J gene provides the missing end. The chain carries TRBV5-1 and TRBJ1-4; 9 positions match TRBD1. J was trimmed by 8 bases and V by 5 bases; bases with no gene match: 7. Germline-derived CDR1 and CDR2 are SGHRS and YFSETQ. The CDR3 is 14 amino acids. CDR3 DNA, as far as it was read: TGCGCCAGCAGTTCCGGGACAGGGCGGGAAAAA. Protein product: CASSSGTGREK. The whole CDR3 protein is CASSSGTGREKLFF.

Regarding this clone: The DNA ends 3 residues before the CDR3 does, and the rest of the CDR3 is filled in from the germline J gene. The chain couples TRBV6-1 to TRBJ2-4; D not certain. The CDR3 runs 12 residues. The V and J ends lost 1 base and 7 bases respectively, with 5 bases between them. Germline V lookup: CDR1 MNHNS, CDR2 SASEGT. The CDR3 protein is CASSEDNNIQYF. The sequenced CDR3 bases are TGTGCCAGCAGTGAAGACAACAACATT.

For this clone: The sequenced fragment ends 3 residues before the CDR3 boundary, so the rest is inferred from the germline J gene. The chain recombines TRBV20-1 with TRBJ1-5, with TRBD1 identical over 8 bases. The V segment lost 3 bases and the J segment 3 bases; nucleotides outside the gene matches: 4. There are 14 residues in the CDR3. CDR1 is DFQATT, CDR2 SNEGSKA, per germline (reference sequence). CDR3: CSARAGGDNQPQHF. The CDR3 bases that were read are TGCAGTGCTAGGGCAGGGGGCGACAATCAGCCC.

Worth noting for this clone: The CDR3 goes on 3 residues after the read ends, and that part is filled in from the germline J gene. The genes are TRBV13 and TRBJ2-3; 9 nucleotides line up with TRBD2. This CDR3 is built from 15 residues. Germline V gives CDR1 PRHDT, CDR2 FYEKMQ (reference sequence). With 2 bases clipped from V and 6 bases from J, the junction kept 6 bases outside the gene matches. CDR3 loop: CASSLRTAGGDTQYF. The DNA read from the CDR3 is TGTGCCAGCAGCTTAAGAACAGCGGGAGGTGATACG.

Points on this clone: The CDR3 goes on 3 residues after the read ends, and that part is filled in from the germline J gene. This sequence joins TRBV5-1 and TRBJ2-1; D is perhaps TRBD1 (5 bases). CDR3 size: 14 residues. V lost 0 bases and J lost 6, with 10 bases in between. Germline values: CDR1 SGHRS, CDR2 YFSETQ. CDR3 DNA (partial): TGCGCCAGCAGCTTGGATCGGACACCCAATGAG. Amino acid sequence: CASSLDRTPNE. Given in full, the CDR3 is CASSLDRTPNEQFF. Drawing the rest from reference TRBV5-1 and TRBJ2-1, the complete variable domain is KAGVTQTPRYLIKTRGQQVTLSCSPISGHRSVSWYQQTPGQGLQFLFEYFSETQRNKGNFPGRFSGRQFSNSRSEMNVSTLELGDSALYLCASSLDRTPNEQFFGPGTRLTVL.

About this clone: The CDR3 end falls 3 residues outside the read, so it is completed with the germline J gene. This chain joins TRBV20-1 and TRBJ2-6; D is possibly TRBD2 (6 bases). This CDR3 has 14 amino acids. Germline lookup yields CDR1 DFQATT and CDR2 SNEGSKA (reference sequence). V lost 5 bases and J lost 0, with 8 bases in between. CDR3 protein: CSAGDFSGANVLTF. The CDR3 DNA, read in part, is TGCAGTGCTGGGGACTTCTCTGGGGCCAACGTC.

As concerns this clone: The read ends 3 residues early relative to the CDR3; the germline J gene fills the gap. The chain is built from TRBV7-9 and TRBJ2-3; the D gene is possibly TRBD2 (5 bases). CDR3 length: 15 residues. Germline CDR1 reads SEHNR; CDR2 reads FQNEAQ (reference sequence). V was pared by 5 bases and J by 1 base, with 13 bases between. The CDR3: CASSTSSFGTDTQYF. Incomplete CDR3 DNA: TGTGCCAGCAGCACGTCTAGCTTCGGCACAGATACG.

Details on this clone: Read coverage stops 3 residues before the CDR3 terminus; the germline J gene supplies the remainder. This chain uses TRBV19 with TRBJ1-2; perhaps TRBD1 as D (5 bases). The length of the CDR3 is 15 residues. V lost 0 bases and J 5 bases, leaving 13 bases between the germline ends. Germline CDR1 reads LNHDA; CDR2 reads SQIVND (reference sequence). Partial CDR3 DNA: TGTGCCAGTAGTATAGAACCAGGGCGAACTTATGGC. Its translation is CASSIEPGRTYG. The whole CDR3 is CASSIEPGRTYGYTF.

To note about this clone: The sequenced fragment ends 3 residues before the CDR3 boundary, so the rest is inferred from the germline J gene. The chain has TRBV19 and TRBJ2-7; 7 bases are shared with TRBD1. This CDR3 contains 14 residues. The junction had 4 bases not matched to a gene; V was cut back by 5 bases and J by 0 bases. Germline CDR1 reads LNHDA; CDR2 reads SQIVND (reference sequence). CDR3 DNA (partial): TGTGCCAGTAGTTCCGGGACAGCCTCCTACGAG. As protein: CASSSGTASYE. In full, the CDR3 reads CASSSGTASYEQYF.

Of note for this clone: The read ends 3 residues shy of where the CDR3 ends; the end is completed using the germline J gene. The gene calls are TRBV11-3 and TRBJ1-1, with 8 bases aligning to TRBD1. Germline CDR1 is SGHNT and CDR2 is YENEEA. The CDR3 runs 15 residues. J gave up 0 bases and V 5 bases, and 5 bases lay outside the gene matches. The CDR3 region is CASSPGTGLNTEAFF. The part of the CDR3 DNA that was read is TGTGCCAGCAGCCCTGGGACAGGATTGAACACTGAA. The variable domain in full, completed from reference TRBV11-3 and TRBJ1-1, reads EAGVVQSPRYKIIEKKQPVAFWCNPISGHNTLYWYLQNLGQGPELLIRYENEEAVDDSQLPKDRFSAERLKGVDSTLKIQPAELGDSAVYLCASSPGTGLNTEAFFGQGTRLTVV.